Listed below are T cell receptor beta chains from one sample, sequenced in a study of read filtering for tumor transcriptome and immune sequencing. Using its own MiXCR run on the reads, TCRdb lists one record per CDR3 protein. The sample lists 30,000 to 35,000 distinct CDR3 sequences, around a sixth seen once, with 16% in the top ten. Sequencing was performed on a population of CD138-negative cells sorted from bone marrow. The receptors stem from a donor at least 40 years old with multiple myeloma. CDR3s include the opening cysteine and the closing phenylalanine or tryptophan. The order of the fields is J gene, V gene, clone size, CDR3 protein. Clone sizes are given selectively: once, few, many, or a class where the clone is expanded.

>TRBJ2-1|TRBV18|.
CASSSPLGEAYNEQFF
>TRBJ2-1|TRBV7-9|many
CASSPSGSNEQFF
>TRBJ2-1|TRBV29-1|many
CSVLGMGDYNEQFF
>TRBJ2-3|TRBV7-9|many
CASSRNPGLATDTQYF
>TRBJ2-5|TRBV2|many
CASSGVSGGIRTETQYF
>TRBJ2-3|TRBV20-1|.
CSAFGQGATDTQYF
>TRBJ1-1|TRBV7-9|many
CASSLMGEEAFF
>TRBJ2-5|TRBV19|few
CASSPAGGYQETQYF
>TRBJ2-1|TRBV20-1|many
CSESGGAGSYNEQFF
>TRBJ2-2|TRBV28|many
CAGQGSSTGELFF
>TRBJ1-5|TRBV4-1|many
CASSQTGGPNQPQHF
>TRBJ2-7|TRBV20-1|few
CSASGGAWYEQYF
>TRBJ2-5|TRBV29-1|many
CSVVTGTGETQYF
>TRBJ2-3|TRBV7-3|many
CASSLGLVRPDTQYF
>TRBJ2-5|TRBV20-1|many
CSAPNHPVPETQYF